The T cell receptor (beta chain) under discussion was sequenced for a study of regulatory T cells in long-lasting Graves disease. Study-wide points: The study examined only peripheral blood, not thyroid tissue.

The CDR3 spans 12 residues. Germline-derived CDR1 and CDR2 are SGHRS and YFSETQ. Sequencing libraries for TCR beta were prepared with iRepertoire HTBI primers and Arm-PCR of CDR3 regions. In the original workflow: Samples revealed roughly 62 TRBV and 15 or so TRBJ segments. TCRdb itself ran the multiplex PCR reads through MiXCR, one entry per CDR3 protein. The V and J calls were not made by the authors but by TCRdb's processing. The sample holds 620,000 or so distinct CDR3 sequences, about 15% seen once. This clonotype was recorded many times. Its antigen is undetermined. Relative to the germline gene, one junction end is altered; a read error may explain this. Specified time point: newly diagnosed GD, antithyroid drugs for less than 3 months. Researchers made the TCR library from RNA that was extracted from PBMCs. These data also formed part of another study, on T cells in Graves' hyperthyroidism and ophthalmopathy. From that report: If no ophthalmopathy progression occurred within 18 months, Graves' hyperthyroidism was stable.

The chain is built from TRBV5-1 and TRBJ2-5; perhaps D is TRBD1 or TRBD2 (5 bases each). The sequenced sample was peripheral blood mononuclear cells (PBMCs), obtained at new diagnosis, from a patient treated with antithyroid drugs. The TCR sequence derives from a woman under 40 with Graves disease. The DNA for the CDR3 is TGTGCCAGCAGCTGGGGGCAAGAGACCCAGTACTTC. This gives the protein CASSWGQETQYF.